These 24 T cell receptor beta chains came from one sample sequenced in a study of tumor and adjacent non-tumor tissue in lung cancer. This sample's RNA came from whole unsorted tissue. The library came from three nested PCR rounds adapted from ARM-PCR protocols. A single record per CDR3 protein comes from TCRdb applying MiXCR to the multiplex PCR reads. Of 65,000 to 90,000 distinct CDR3 sequences detected, 55% to 70% appear once; the ten largest clones hold roughly 12%. The sample comprised lung tumor tissue. The receptors come from a woman in her 70s with non-small cell lung cancer.

Concerning this clonotype: This could be a read error, since a much larger clone is one nucleotide away. Lacking the conserved final phenylalanine or tryptophan, this CDR3 likely reflects a read error. The chain recombines TRBV12-3 or TRBV12-4 with TRBJ1-1; D uncertain. This CDR3 is 13 amino acids long. Trimming shortened V by 1 base and J by 4 bases, and 7 bases separated the two germline ends. In DNA, the CDR3 is TGTGCCAGCAGTTTAGAAGCAGTCACTGAAGCTTTCCTT. Its protein product is CASSLEAVTEAFL.

A note on this clonotype: An end of the junction does not agree with germline; a read error may underlie this. The V call is TRBV15, the J call TRBJ2-2; D is tentatively TRBD1 or TRBD2 (5 bases each). CDR3 size: 14 residues. Germline lookup yields CDR1 LNHNV and CDR2 YYDKDF (reference sequence). In DNA, the CDR3 is TGTGCCACCAGCAGAGGGGGGTCCACCGGGGAGCTGTTCTTT. It encodes CATSRGGSTGELFF.

The CDR3 DNA follows: TGTGCCTGGAGTACAGGGGGTGCCACTGAAGCTTTCTTT. This codes for CAWSTGGATEAFF. The rearrangement links TRBV30 to TRBJ1-1; 8 bases match TRBD1. The junction had 3 bases not matched to a gene; V was cut back by 2 bases and J by 4 bases. The CDR3 is made up of 13 amino acids. Germline V gene lookup returns CDR1 GTSNPN and CDR2 SVGIG (reference sequence).

The count of this clonotype is one. This rearrangement joins TRBV20-1 to TRBJ2-3; TRBD2 aligns across 8 bases. Germline V gene lookup returns CDR1 DFQATT and CDR2 SNEGSKA (reference sequence). The V gene end was trimmed by 7 bases and the J gene end by 1 base; junction bases not matched to a gene: 13. The CDR3 has 16 amino acids. CDR3 in DNA: TGCAGTGTTCCAGCGGGAGAGGGATGCGGCACAGATACGCAGTATTTT. Translating it yields CSVPAGEGCGTDTQYF.

Concerning this clonotype: This may be a read error, as it is one base from a much larger clone. The chain has TRBV11-2 and TRBJ2-7; 10 bases fit TRBD2. Germline CDR1 and CDR2: SGHAT and FQNNGV. This CDR3 spans 14 amino acids. CDR3 protein: CASSLGTSDDEQCF. For the CDR3, the DNA is TGTGCCAGCAGCTTGGGGACTAGCGACGACGAGCAGTGCTTC.

As for this clonotype: At one end the junction does not follow the germline gene, possibly because of a read error. The chain joins TRBV5-6 to TRBJ2-7; 7 positions agree with TRBD2. The germline V gene has CDR1 SGHDT and CDR2 YYEEEE. The CDR3 consists of 16 residues. The CDR3 protein is CANSATGLTASYEQYF. Written as DNA, the CDR3 is TGTGCCAACAGCGCCACGGGACTAACGGCATCCTACGAGCAGTACTTC. The full variable domain, completed using reference TRBV5-6 and TRBJ2-7, is DAGVTQSPTHLIKTRGQQVTLRCSPKSGHDTVSWYQQALGQGPQFIFQYYEEEERQRGNFPDRFSGHQFPNYSSELNVNALLLGDSALYLCANSATGLTASYEQYFGPGTRLTVT.

The chain has TRBV11-3 and TRBJ2-3; 16 bases map to TRBD2. Germline CDR1 is SGHNT and CDR2 is YENEEA. The CDR3 covers 17 residues. V lost 3 bases, J lost 4 bases, and 4 bases stayed unmatched. This chain's CDR3 is CASSLGTSGGAADTQYF. CDR3 nucleotides: TGTGCCAGCAGCTTGGGGACTAGCGGGGGGGCAGCAGATACGCAGTATTTT.

On this clonotype: An end of the junction does not agree with germline; a read error may underlie this. The chain links TRBV5-6 to TRBJ2-1; 11 positions match TRBD2. Germline V gene data show CDR1 as SGHDT and CDR2 as YYEEEE. This CDR3 contains 15 residues. The CDR3 reads CASNQGTSGYNKQFF. The CDR3 bases are TGTGCCAGCAACCAAGGGACTAGCGGCTACAATAAGCAGTTCTTC.

The genes are TRBV28 and TRBJ1-1; the match to TRBD1 covers 9 bases. The J segment lost 4 bases and the V segment lost 6 bases, leaving 9 bases of the junction unmatched. This CDR3 has 15 residues. Per germline, CDR1 MDHEN and CDR2 SYDVKM. The CDR3 spells CASRDLDRGCTEAFF. In DNA form, the CDR3 reads TGTGCCAGCAGAGACTTGGACAGGGGTTGCACTGAAGCTTTCTTT.

The chain uses TRBV29-1 and TRBJ2-3, with 13 bases aligning to TRBD2. This CDR3 has 16 residues. The trim removed 1 base at V and 8 bases at J, leaving 9 bases unmatched. Germline V CDR1 and CDR2: SQVTM, ANQGSEA. The CDR3 reads CSVEVGTSGKGVTQYF. In nucleotides, the CDR3 is TGCAGCGTTGAAGTGGGGACTAGCGGGAAAGGGGTTACGCAGTATTTT.

In its sample, this clonotype was seen many times. V usage is TRBV12-3 or TRBV12-4 and J usage is TRBJ2-1, with D perhaps matching TRBD1 (7 bases). CDR3 length equals 17 residues. The V end lost 4 bases, the J end lost 1 base, and 17 bases lay between the germline ends. In DNA form, the CDR3 reads TGTGCCAGCAGTTCGGGTGGAGGGGGCGGATCCTACAATGAGCAGTTCTTC. It translates to CASSSGGGGGSYNEQFF.

This clonotype came up a few times. This may arise from a read error, as a much more abundant clone is one base away. The V gene is TRBV28, the J gene TRBJ2-7, with D hard to call. V was clipped by 3 bases and J by 3 bases, with 6 bases between them. The CDR3 totals 12 residues. CDR1 MDHEN and CDR2 SYDVKM come from the germline V gene. CDR3 in DNA: TGTGCCAGCAGTTTTAAGGGCTACGAGCAGTACTTC. Residues: CASSFKGYEQYF.

This clonotype was picked up one time. This could be a read error, since a much larger clone is one nucleotide away. The chain uses TRBV11-2 and TRBJ2-3; tentatively, D is TRBD2 (6 bases). The CDR3 is made up of 15 amino acids. The V gene's germline CDR1 is SGHAT and CDR2 FQNNGV. CDR3 in amino acids: CASNLGGVGTDTQYF. In DNA form, the CDR3 reads TGTGCCAGCAACTTAGGAGGGGTAGGCACAGATACGCAGTATTTT. Full variable domain (outside the CDR3, taken from reference TRBV11-2 and TRBJ2-3): EAGVAQSPRYKIIEKRQSVAFWCNPISGHATLYWYQQILGQGPKLLIQFQNNGVVDDSQLPKDRFSAERLKGVDSTLKIQPAKLEDSAVYLCASNLGGVGTDTQYFGPGTRLTVL.

This clonotype was detected only once. At one end the junction does not follow the germline gene, possibly because of a read error. CDR3 sequence reads: CASSLSTDTHYF. In DNA, the CDR3 is TGTGCGAGCAGCTTGAGCACAGACACGCACTATTTT. The chain employs TRBV5-6 and TRBJ2-3; D gene unclear. Looked up from germline, CDR1 is SGHDT and CDR2 is YYEEEE. The CDR3 has 12 amino acids.

This clonotype has only a few counts. This chain uses TRBV6-5 with TRBJ1-1, with a possible D match to TRBD1 (5 bases). The germline V and J ends were trimmed by 6 bases and 5 bases, with 19 bases remaining between them. Germline-derived CDR1 and CDR2 are MNHEY and SVGAGI. There are 15 residues in the CDR3. CDR3 sequence (DNA): TGTGCCAGCAGGTCTCGGCCCCCACGGGGGACTGAAGCTTTCTTT. Protein product: CASRSRPPRGTEAFF.

As to this clonotype: Because the CDR3 is missing its conserved closing phenylalanine or tryptophan, this is likely a read error. J is TRBJ2-4 and V is TRBV10-3; 8 bases match TRBD1. This CDR3 has 13 residues. The junction had 4 bases not matched to a gene; V was cut back by 6 bases and J by 6 bases. Per the germline V gene, CDR1 is ENHRY and CDR2 is SYGVKD. CDR3 loop: CAIRTGTGNIQYL. The CDR3 DNA sequence: TGTGCCATCAGAACCGGGACAGGAAACATTCAGTACCTC.

About this clonotype itself: Its ends do not fully match the called genes, so a read error is possible. The genes are TRBV6-5 and TRBJ2-7; D possibly corresponds to TRBD2 (5 bases). The CDR3 is made up of 17 amino acids. The V gene's germline CDR1 is MNHEY and CDR2 SVGAGI. The DNA of the CDR3 is TGTACCAGCAGTTACACTAGAGGGCCAGCGTCCTTATACGAGCAGTACTTC. Protein sequence: CTSSYTRGPASLYEQYF.

This clonotype was seen a few times. Mismatch with germline at one junction end may stem from a read error. The genes are TRBV5-4 and TRBJ2-2; TRBD1 agrees at 7 bases. The length of the CDR3 is 15 residues. Per the germline V gene, CDR1 is SGHNT and CDR2 is YYREEE (reference sequence). For the CDR3, the DNA is TGCGCCAGCAGCTTGGGACAGAGGGGCCACGGGGAGCTGTTTTTT. Encoded protein: CASSLGQRGHGELFF.

Of note for this clonotype: Because it lacks the conserved phenylalanine or tryptophan at the end, this CDR3 is likely a read error. This chain joins TRBV12-3 or TRBV12-4 and TRBJ2-1, with 7 bases matching TRBD2. The CDR3 loop spans 16 amino acids. CDR3 in amino acids: CTSSLRGGSDYNEQFL. The CDR3 nucleotides read TGTACCAGCAGTCTCCGTGGCGGGAGCGATTACAATGAGCAGTTCCTC.

The rearrangement joins TRBV29-1 to TRBJ2-7; D is unclear. The CDR3 is made up of 11 amino acids. Germline values: CDR1 SQVTM, CDR2 ANQGSEA. In DNA, the CDR3 is TGCATCGCCGTGGACCGCTCCGAACAGTACTTC. Translation gives CIAVDRSEQYF.

Worth noting for this clonotype: Without the conserved terminal phenylalanine or tryptophan, this CDR3 likely stems from a read error. The chain joins TRBV12-3 or TRBV12-4 to TRBJ1-1; weak D call: TRBD1 (6 bases). The V and J ends lost 1 base and 6 bases respectively, with 15 bases between them. This CDR3 spans 15 amino acids. The CDR3 DNA is TGTGCCAGCAGTTTAGGTCTTGGCAGGGGCCCTGAAGCTTTCCTT. It specifies CASSLGLGRGPEAFL.

Worth noting for this clonotype: At one end the junction does not follow the germline gene, possibly because of a read error. The rearrangement uses TRBV6-5 and TRBJ1-1; possible D gene TRBD1, 6 bases. CDR3 size: 15 residues. The germline V gene encodes CDR1 MNHEY and CDR2 SVGAGI. This chain's CDR3 is CASRQKGGLNTETFF. The CDR3 DNA follows: TGTGCCAGCAGGCAGAAGGGGGGGCTTAACACTGAAACTTTCTTT.

The gene calls are TRBV6-2 or TRBV6-3 and TRBJ1-5; D remains ambiguous. CDR3 length: 15 residues. Germline lookup yields CDR1 MNHEY and CDR2 SVGEGT. The germline V and J ends were trimmed by 8 bases and 4 bases, with 18 bases remaining between them. The CDR3 DNA reads TGTGCCAGCGGTAAACTCGGCAGAAGTAATCAGCCCCAGCATTTT. Its translation: CASGKLGRSNQPQHF.

There are many counts of this clonotype. V is TRBV28 and J is TRBJ2-1, with 12 bases matching TRBD2. Looked up from germline, CDR1 is MDHEN and CDR2 is SYDVKM. V lost 4 bases to trimming and J lost 9 bases; unmatched junction nucleotides: 10. The CDR3 covers 16 residues. CDR3 in DNA: TGTGCCAGCAGTTCCCTGACTAGCGGGAGCCCGGGTGAGCAGTTCTTC. Its protein is CASSSLTSGSPGEQFF.